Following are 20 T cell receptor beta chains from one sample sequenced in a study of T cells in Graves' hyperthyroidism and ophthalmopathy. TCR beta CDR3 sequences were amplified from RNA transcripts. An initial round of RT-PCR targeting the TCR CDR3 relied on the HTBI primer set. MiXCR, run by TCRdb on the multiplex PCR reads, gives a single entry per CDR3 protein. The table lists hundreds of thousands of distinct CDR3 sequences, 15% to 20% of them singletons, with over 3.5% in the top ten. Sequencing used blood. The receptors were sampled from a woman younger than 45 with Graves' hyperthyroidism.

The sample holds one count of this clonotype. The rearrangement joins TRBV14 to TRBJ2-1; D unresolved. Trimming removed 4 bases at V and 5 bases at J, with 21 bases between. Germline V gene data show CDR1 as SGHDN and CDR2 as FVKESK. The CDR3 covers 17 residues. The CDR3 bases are TGTGCCAGCAGCCCATGGTTTGGTTTAAACTCTGACAATGAGCAGTTCTTC. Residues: CASSPWFGLNSDNEQFF.

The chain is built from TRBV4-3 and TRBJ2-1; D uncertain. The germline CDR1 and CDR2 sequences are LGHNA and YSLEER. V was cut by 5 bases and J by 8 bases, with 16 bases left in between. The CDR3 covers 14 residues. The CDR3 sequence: CASSFSGRQDEQFF. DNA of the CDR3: TGCGCCAGCAGCTTTAGTGGCCGGCAGGATGAGCAGTTCTTC.

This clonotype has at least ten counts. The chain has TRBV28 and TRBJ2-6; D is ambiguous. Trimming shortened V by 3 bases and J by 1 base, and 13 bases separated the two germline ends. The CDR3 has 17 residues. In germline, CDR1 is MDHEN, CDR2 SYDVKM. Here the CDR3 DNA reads TGTGCCAGCAGTTTTTTGGGTTCTTTTTCTGGGGCCAACGTCCTGACTTTC. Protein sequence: CASSFLGSFSGANVLTF.

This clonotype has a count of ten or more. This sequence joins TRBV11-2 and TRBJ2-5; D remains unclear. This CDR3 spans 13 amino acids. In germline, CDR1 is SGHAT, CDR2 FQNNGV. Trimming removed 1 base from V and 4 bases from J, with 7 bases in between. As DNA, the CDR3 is TGTGCCAGCAGCTTAGGAGCCGCAGAGACCCAGTACTTC. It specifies CASSLGAAETQYF.

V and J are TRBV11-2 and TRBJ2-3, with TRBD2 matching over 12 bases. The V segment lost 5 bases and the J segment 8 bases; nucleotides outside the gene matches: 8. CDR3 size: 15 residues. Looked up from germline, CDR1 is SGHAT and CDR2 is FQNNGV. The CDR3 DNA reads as TGTGCCAGCAGCGCACCACTAGCGGGAGGCGGTACGCAGTATTTT. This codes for CASSAPLAGGGTQYF. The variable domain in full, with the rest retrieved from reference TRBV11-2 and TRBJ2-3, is EAGVAQSPRYKIIEKRQSVAFWCNPISGHATLYWYQQILGQGPKLLIQFQNNGVVDDSQLPKDRFSAERLKGVDSTLKIQPAKLEDSAVYLCASSAPLAGGGTQYFGPGTRLTVL.

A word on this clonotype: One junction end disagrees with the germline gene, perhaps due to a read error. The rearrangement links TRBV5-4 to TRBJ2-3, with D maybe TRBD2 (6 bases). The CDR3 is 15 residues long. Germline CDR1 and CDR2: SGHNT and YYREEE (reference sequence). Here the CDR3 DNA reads TGTGCCAGCAGCTCCCGGAGGGCCCGCACGGATACGCAGTATTTT. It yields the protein CASSSRRARTDTQYF.

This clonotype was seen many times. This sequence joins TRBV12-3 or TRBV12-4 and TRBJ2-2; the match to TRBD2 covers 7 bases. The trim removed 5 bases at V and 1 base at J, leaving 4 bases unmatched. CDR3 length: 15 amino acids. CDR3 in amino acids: CASSSERENTGELFF. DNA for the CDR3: TGTGCCAGCAGTAGTGAGCGGGAGAACACCGGGGAGCTGTTTTTT.

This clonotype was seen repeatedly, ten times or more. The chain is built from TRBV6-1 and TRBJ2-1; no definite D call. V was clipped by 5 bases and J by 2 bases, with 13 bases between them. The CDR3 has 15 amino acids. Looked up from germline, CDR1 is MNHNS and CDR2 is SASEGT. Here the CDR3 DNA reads TGTGCCAGCAGTTCCTTCTGGACGGCCTACAATGAGCAGTTCTTC. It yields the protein CASSSFWTAYNEQFF.

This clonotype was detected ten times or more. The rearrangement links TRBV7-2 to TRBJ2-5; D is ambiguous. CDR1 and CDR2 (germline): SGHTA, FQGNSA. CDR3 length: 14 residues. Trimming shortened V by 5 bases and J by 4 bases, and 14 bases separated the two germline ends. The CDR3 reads CASSPIKATETQYF. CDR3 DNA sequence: TGTGCCAGCAGCCCTATCAAGGCCACAGAGACCCAGTACTTC.

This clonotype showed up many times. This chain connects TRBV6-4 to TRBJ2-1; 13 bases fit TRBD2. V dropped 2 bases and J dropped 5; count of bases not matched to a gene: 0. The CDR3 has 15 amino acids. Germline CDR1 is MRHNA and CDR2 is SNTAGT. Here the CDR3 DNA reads TGTGCCAGCAGTGACGGACTAGCGGGAGACAATGAGCAGTTCTTC. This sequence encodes CASSDGLAGDNEQFF.

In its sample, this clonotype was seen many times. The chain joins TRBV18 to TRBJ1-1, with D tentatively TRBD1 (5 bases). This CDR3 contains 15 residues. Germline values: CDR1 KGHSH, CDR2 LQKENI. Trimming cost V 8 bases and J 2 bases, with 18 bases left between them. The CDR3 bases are TGTGCCAGCCAGACGGGGCGGTTACAAAACACTGAAGCTTTCTTT. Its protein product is CASQTGRLQNTEAFF.

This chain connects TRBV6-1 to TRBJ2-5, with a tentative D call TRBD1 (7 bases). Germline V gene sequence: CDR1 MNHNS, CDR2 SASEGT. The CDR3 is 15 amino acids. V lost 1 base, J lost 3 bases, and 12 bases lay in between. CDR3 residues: CASSEGRGPEETQYF. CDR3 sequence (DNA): TGTGCCAGCAGTGAAGGGAGGGGGCCCGAAGAGACCCAGTACTTC.

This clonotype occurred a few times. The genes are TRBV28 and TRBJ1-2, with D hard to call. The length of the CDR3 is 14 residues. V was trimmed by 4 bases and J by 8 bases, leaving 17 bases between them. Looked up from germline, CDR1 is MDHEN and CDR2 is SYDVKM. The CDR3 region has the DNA TGTGCCAGCAGTTCCCGGACGGGCCCGGGGGGCTACACCTTC. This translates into CASSSRTGPGGYTF.

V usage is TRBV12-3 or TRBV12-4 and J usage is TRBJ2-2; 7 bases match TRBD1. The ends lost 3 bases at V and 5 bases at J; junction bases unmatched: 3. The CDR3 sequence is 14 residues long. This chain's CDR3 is CASSFHRGTGELFF. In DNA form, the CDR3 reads TGTGCCAGCAGTTTCCACAGGGGTACCGGGGAGCTGTTTTTT.

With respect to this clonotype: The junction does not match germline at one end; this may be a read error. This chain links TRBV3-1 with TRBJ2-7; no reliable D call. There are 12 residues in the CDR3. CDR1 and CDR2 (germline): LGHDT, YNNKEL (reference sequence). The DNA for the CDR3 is TGTGGCAGCAGCTATGAGACTTGCGAGCAGTACTTC. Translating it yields CGSSYETCEQYF.

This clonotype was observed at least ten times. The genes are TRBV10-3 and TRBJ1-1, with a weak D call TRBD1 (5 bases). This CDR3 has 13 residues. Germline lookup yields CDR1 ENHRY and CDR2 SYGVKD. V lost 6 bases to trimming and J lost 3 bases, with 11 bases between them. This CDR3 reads CAIRAQGDTEAFF. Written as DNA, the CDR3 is TGTGCCATCAGGGCCCAGGGAGACACTGAAGCTTTCTTT.

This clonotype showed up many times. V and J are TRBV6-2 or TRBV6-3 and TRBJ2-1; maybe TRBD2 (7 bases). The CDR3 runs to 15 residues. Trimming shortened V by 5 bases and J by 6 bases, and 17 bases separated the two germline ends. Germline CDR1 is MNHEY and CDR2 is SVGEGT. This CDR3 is CASSAGLVRGNEQFF. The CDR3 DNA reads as TGTGCCAGCAGTGCCGGACTAGTCAGGGGCAATGAGCAGTTCTTC.

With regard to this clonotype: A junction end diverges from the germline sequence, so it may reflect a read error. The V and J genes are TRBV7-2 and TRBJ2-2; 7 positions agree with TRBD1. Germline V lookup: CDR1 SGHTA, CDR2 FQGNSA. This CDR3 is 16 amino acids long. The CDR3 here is CASSNRQGLNTGERFF. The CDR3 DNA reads TGTGCCAGCAGCAATAGACAGGGCTTAAACACCGGGGAGCGGTTTTTT.

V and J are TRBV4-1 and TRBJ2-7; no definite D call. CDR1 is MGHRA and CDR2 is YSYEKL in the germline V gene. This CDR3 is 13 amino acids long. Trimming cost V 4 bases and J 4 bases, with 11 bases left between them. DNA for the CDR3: TGCGCCAGCAGCCGAAACGAGATGTACGAGCAGTACTTC. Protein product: CASSRNEMYEQYF.

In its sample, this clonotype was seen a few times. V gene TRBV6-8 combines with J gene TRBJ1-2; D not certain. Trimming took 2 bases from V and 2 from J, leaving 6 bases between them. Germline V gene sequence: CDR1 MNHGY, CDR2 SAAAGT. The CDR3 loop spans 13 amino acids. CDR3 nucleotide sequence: TGTGCCAGCAGTTACGAGACAAACTATGGCTACACCTTC. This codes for CASSYETNYGYTF.